The present T cell receptor (beta chain) was sequenced within a study of control samples from healthy donors and cancer patients. TCRdb's copy holds only in-frame clones and misses some; the assay was immunoSEQ multiplex PCR. The table shows 95,000 to 150,000 clones, with almost 95% occurring only once. The CDR3 sequence is 17 residues long. The V end was cut by 3 bases, the J end by 5 bases, with 23 bases between. The germline CDR1 and CDR2 sequences are SGHTS and YDEGEE. Specimen: PBMCs. The receptor was isolated from a man of 80 years or more with head and neck cancer. The chain combines TRBV5-8 with TRBJ1-1; maybe TRBD1 (6 bases). The CDR3 loop reads CASSSRLFTGSSTEAFF. The CDR3 DNA is TGTGCCAGCAGCTCCAGACTTTTCACAGGGTCGAGTACTGAAGCTTTCTTT.